These 31 T cell receptor beta chains originate from one sample sequenced in a study of CD8 T cells in Susac syndrome. Random hexamers served to reverse transcribe about 0.5 to 1 ug RNA. MiXCR, run by TCRdb on the immunoSEQ multiplex PCR reads, gives a single entry per CDR3 protein. Found here are some 140,000 distinct CDR3 sequences, 95% of them singletons; the top ten hold about 0.18%. The sequencing input was CD8+ T cells from PBMCs. The receptors come from a human donor with Susac syndrome.

This chain links TRBV6-5 with TRBJ2-1; D uncertain. This CDR3 is 13 amino acids long. The germline V gene has CDR1 MNHEY and CDR2 SVGAGI. Trimming pared 0 bases from V and 8 bases from J, leaving 8 bases between. The CDR3 region is CASSYSNAYEQFF. DNA for the CDR3: TGTGCCAGCAGTTACTCGAACGCATATGAGCAGTTCTTC.

Notes on this clonotype: The junction does not match germline at one end; this may be a read error. This rearrangement joins TRBV27 to TRBJ2-7; TRBD2 agrees at 10 bases. CDR3 length equals 15 residues. The germline gives CDR1 MNHEY, CDR2 SMNVEV (reference sequence). The CDR3 coding sequence is TGTGCCAGCAGTCTATCTAGCGGGAGTTTTTACGAGCAGTACTTC. As protein: CASSLSSGSFYEQYF.

The genes are TRBV19 and TRBJ2-1; either TRBD1 or TRBD2 may fit D (6 bases each). Trimming took 3 bases from V and 7 from J, leaving 13 bases between them. CDR1 and CDR2 from the germline V gene are LNHDA and SQIVND (reference sequence). There are 14 residues in the CDR3. CDR3 residues: CASSIPGGGNEQFF. The CDR3 nucleotides read TGTGCCAGTAGTATCCCCGGAGGGGGGAATGAGCAGTTCTTC.

The chain is built from TRBV27 and TRBJ2-7, with TRBD1 matching over 7 bases. J lost 3 bases, V lost 2 bases, and 13 bases had no gene match. CDR3 length equals 17 residues. Germline V gene sequence: CDR1 MNHEY, CDR2 SMNVEV (reference sequence). CDR3 nucleotides: TGTGCCAGCAGTTTAAAGTCTACTTGGGACAGTTACTACGAGCAGTACTTC. Encoded protein: CASSLKSTWDSYYEQYF.

CDR3 coding DNA: TGCGCCAGCAGCCCGGGACTCAACCAAGAGACCCAGTACTTC. This gives the protein CASSPGLNQETQYF. This chain joins TRBV4-1 and TRBJ2-5; a possible D gene is TRBD2 (6 bases). Trimming stripped 4 bases from V and 0 bases from J, with 9 bases between. CDR1 is MGHRA and CDR2 is YSYEKL in the germline V gene. The CDR3 has 14 amino acids.

J is TRBJ2-7 and V is TRBV27; unclear D gene. Deletions cut 5 bases from V and 2 bases from J, with 19 bases between. Germline V gives CDR1 MNHEY, CDR2 SMNVEV (reference sequence). The CDR3 runs 16 residues. The DNA for the CDR3 is TGTGCCAGCAGTCCAGGCGTAACGGGTTCCGCCTACGAGCAGTACTTC. Translation: CASSPGVTGSAYEQYF.

V gene TRBV2 combines with J gene TRBJ2-1; D remains ambiguous. The CDR3 is 8 residues long. V lost 9 bases, J lost 13 bases, and 7 bases lay in between. The germline CDR1 and CDR2 sequences are SNHLY and FYNNEI. CDR3 sequence: CARNGQFF. Here the CDR3 DNA reads TGTGCCAGAAACGGACAGTTCTTC.

The chain couples TRBV7-8 to TRBJ2-3; D may be TRBD2 (6 bases). Deletions cut 1 base from V and 1 base from J, with 9 bases between. Germline assignment: CDR1 SGHVS and CDR2 FQNEAQ. The length of the CDR3 is 15 residues. DNA of the CDR3: TGTGCCAGCAGCTTAGTTTGGGGGGGCACAGATACGCAGTATTTT. Its translation is CASSLVWGGTDTQYF. Full variable domain (rest looked up from reference TRBV7-8 and TRBJ2-3): GAGVSQSPRYKVAKRGQDVALRCDPISGHVSLFWYQQALGQGPEFLTYFQNEAQLDKSGLPSDRFFAERPEGSVSTLKIQRTQQEDSAVYLCASSLVWGGTDTQYFGPGTRLTVL.

The V call is TRBV12-3 or TRBV12-4, the J call TRBJ2-5; D unclear. This CDR3 region has 14 residues. The V and J ends lost 3 bases and 4 bases respectively, with 12 bases between them. CDR3 nucleotide sequence: TGTGCCAGCAGTTTTCCGGAACTGGGAGAGACCCAGTACTTC. The encoded protein is CASSFPELGETQYF.

This chain joins TRBV12-3 or TRBV12-4 and TRBJ2-1; 15 bases map to TRBD2. V lost 6 bases, J lost 0 bases, and 6 bases stayed unmatched. This CDR3 region has 18 residues. DNA of the CDR3: TGTGCCAGCAGCGGACTAGCGGGAGGGAGGAGCTCCTACAATGAGCAGTTCTTC. It yields the protein CASSGLAGGRSSYNEQFF.

The chain joins TRBV12-5 to TRBJ2-1; 9 nucleotides match TRBD2. J lost 9 bases, V lost 1 base, and 4 bases had no gene match. Germline lookup yields CDR1 LGHNT and CDR2 FRNRAP. The CDR3 totals 14 residues. The CDR3 loop reads CASGLEAGGGEQFF. For the CDR3, the DNA is TGTGCTAGTGGTTTGGAGGCGGGAGGGGGTGAGCAGTTCTTC.

This chain uses TRBV12-3 or TRBV12-4 with TRBJ2-5; D gene uncertain. The CDR3 is 15 residues long. Trimming took off 4 bases at V and 0 bases at J, with 12 bases between the two ends. In DNA form, the CDR3 reads TGTGCCAGCAGTTCGGCCAAGGCCAACCAAGAGACCCAGTACTTC. It codes for CASSSAKANQETQYF.

The chain joins TRBV24-1 to TRBJ2-5; D is perhaps TRBD2 (5 bases). V was cut by 5 bases and J by 1 base, with 10 bases left in between. This CDR3 spans 14 amino acids. CDR1 and CDR2 from the germline V gene are KGHDR and SFDVKD. The CDR3 region is CATSGSGLQETQYF. The CDR3 DNA follows: TGTGCCACCAGTGGAAGCGGCCTCCAAGAGACCCAGTACTTC.

V usage is TRBV7-2 and J usage is TRBJ1-2, with TRBD1 matching over 7 bases. Germline assignment: CDR1 SGHTA and CDR2 FQGNSA. V lost 5 bases, J lost 4 bases, and 7 bases stayed unmatched. This CDR3 spans 14 amino acids. CDR3 protein: CASSTRDSTYGYTF. The CDR3 coding sequence is TGTGCCAGCAGCACACGGGACAGCACCTATGGCTACACCTTC.

In this sample, this clonotype turned up once. V and J are TRBV5-6 and TRBJ2-1; D unresolved. Per germline, CDR1 SGHDT and CDR2 YYEEEE. Trimming took off 2 bases at V and 8 bases at J, with 11 bases between the two ends. The length of the CDR3 is 13 residues. This CDR3 reads CASSFGAAYEQFF. The CDR3 DNA sequence: TGTGCCAGCAGCTTTGGTGCCGCGTATGAGCAGTTCTTC.

CDR3 sequence reads: CSASSGTRAGEQFF. The CDR3 nucleotides read TGCAGTGCTAGTTCTGGGACACGGGCGGGTGAGCAGTTCTTC. V is TRBV20-1 and J is TRBJ2-1; D is possibly TRBD1 (6 bases). The CDR3 is 14 amino acids. CDR1 and CDR2 (germline): DFQATT, SNEGSKA (reference sequence). V lost 3 bases and J lost 9, with 18 bases in between.

The chain employs TRBV11-2 and TRBJ2-1; 9 bases line up with TRBD1. Germline V gives CDR1 SGHAT, CDR2 FQNNGV. The CDR3 is 15 residues long. J gave up 4 bases and V 5 bases, and 6 bases lay outside the gene matches. CDR3 sequence (DNA): TGTGCCAGCAGCATGGGACAGGGCCTATACAATGAGCAGTTCTTC. Translation gives CASSMGQGLYNEQFF.

The chain links TRBV21-1 to TRBJ2-1; the table calls TRBD2, which could not be checked here. TRBV21-1 is a documented pseudogene. The CDR3 spans 13 residues. CDR3: CASQTISYNEQFF. DNA for the CDR3: TGTGCCAGCCAGACTATCTCCTACAATGAGCAGTTCTTC.

V is TRBV19 and J is TRBJ2-5; TRBD1 agrees at 10 bases. This CDR3 region has 16 residues. Germline V gene lookup returns CDR1 LNHDA and CDR2 SQIVND (reference sequence). The ends lost 5 bases at V and 7 bases at J; junction bases unmatched: 13. This chain's CDR3 is CASSAGQGDNGGTQYF. For the CDR3, the DNA is TGTGCCAGTAGTGCAGGACAGGGGGACAACGGCGGGACCCAGTACTTC.

The chain combines TRBV25-1 with TRBJ1-1; D is undetermined. The CDR3 is 15 amino acids. Germline assignment: CDR1 MGHDK and CDR2 SYGVNS. Trimming stripped 1 base from V and 1 base from J, with 10 bases between. The CDR3 sequence: CASSESTAGNTEAFF. The CDR3 nucleotides are TGTGCCAGCAGTGAATCAACGGCAGGGAACACTGAAGCTTTCTTT.

The chain joins TRBV12-3 or TRBV12-4 to TRBJ1-5, with TRBD1 matching 8 bases. V was pared by 5 bases and J by 0 bases, with 6 bases of the junction left unmatched. The CDR3 is 16 residues long. This CDR3 is CASSAGGRYSNQPQHF. For the CDR3, the DNA is TGTGCCAGCAGTGCAGGGGGCCGCTATAGCAATCAGCCCCAGCATTTT.

The rearrangement joins TRBV6-2 or TRBV6-3 to TRBJ2-5; D possibly corresponds to TRBD2 (5 bases). Trimming took off 0 bases at V and 4 bases at J, with 12 bases between the two ends. Germline V gene data show CDR1 as MNHEY and CDR2 as SVGEGT. CDR3 length: 15 residues. CDR3 protein: CASSYSTRRRETQYF. In DNA form, the CDR3 reads TGTGCCAGCAGTTACTCGACCAGGAGGCGAGAGACCCAGTACTTC.

This sequence joins TRBV29-1 and TRBJ1-4; TRBD1 matches 7 bases. The CDR3 has 17 residues. Germline CDR1 is SQVTM and CDR2 is ANQGSEA. Trimming at V came to 1 base and at J to 0 bases, leaving 8 bases not matched to a gene. The CDR3 loop is CSVEAGTEFATNEKLFF. In nucleotides, the CDR3 is TGCAGCGTTGAAGCCGGGACAGAGTTTGCAACTAATGAAAAACTGTTTTTT.

The V gene is TRBV12-3 or TRBV12-4, the J gene TRBJ2-7; tentatively, D is TRBD1 (5 bases). The CDR3 consists of 12 residues. Trimming removed 3 bases from V and 4 bases from J, with 7 bases in between. CDR3 amino acids: CASSFQGYEQYF. CDR3 nucleotides: TGTGCCAGCAGTTTTCAGGGTTACGAGCAGTACTTC.

This rearrangement joins TRBV19 to TRBJ2-3, with a tentative D call TRBD2 (5 bases). V lost 3 bases and J 2 bases, leaving 9 bases between the germline ends. The CDR3 is made up of 14 amino acids. From germline, CDR1 is LNHDA and CDR2 SQIVND (reference sequence). CDR3 loop: CASSIRGTTDTQYF. The CDR3 nucleotides read TGTGCCAGTAGTATCCGGGGAACCACAGATACGCAGTATTTT.

The chain is built from TRBV12-3 or TRBV12-4 and TRBJ2-7; D is perhaps TRBD2 (5 bases). The CDR3 contains 13 residues. Trimming took off 6 bases at V and 4 bases at J, with 13 bases between the two ends. CDR3 coding DNA: TGTGCCAGCAGACTAGGGTCATATTACGAGCAGTACTTC. Protein: CASRLGSYYEQYF.

This chain's CDR3 is CASSPLAGGPGNEQFF. CDR3 coding DNA: TGTGCCAGCAGCCCACTAGCGGGAGGGCCCGGAAATGAGCAGTTCTTC. The chain couples TRBV7-2 to TRBJ2-1; 13 nucleotides match TRBD2. The V gene's germline CDR1 is SGHTA and CDR2 FQGNSA. Losses at the gene ends were 5 bases for V and 7 bases for J; bases not matched to a gene: 8. This CDR3 has 16 residues.

The V and J genes are TRBV7-3 and TRBJ2-1; TRBD2 agrees at 11 bases. CDR3 length equals 15 residues. CDR1 is SGHTA and CDR2 is FQGTGA in the germline V gene. Unmatched junction bases numbered 4, after V lost 5 bases and J lost 4 bases. CDR3 residues: CASSPLAGAYNEQFF. The CDR3 region has the DNA TGTGCCAGCAGCCCACTAGCGGGAGCTTACAATGAGCAGTTCTTC.

The CDR3 spells CASSSSGRVETQYF. Written as DNA, the CDR3 is TGTGCCAGCAGCTCCAGCGGGAGGGTGGAGACCCAGTACTTC. The V gene is TRBV7-9, the J gene TRBJ2-5, with TRBD2 identical over 10 bases. The trim removed 4 bases at V and 5 bases at J, leaving 4 bases unmatched. Germline V CDR1 and CDR2: SEHNR, FQNEAQ (reference sequence). This CDR3 region has 14 residues.

The chain links TRBV27 to TRBJ2-7; 9 bases line up with TRBD1. This CDR3 region has 15 residues. Germline lookup yields CDR1 MNHEY and CDR2 SMNVEV (reference sequence). Unmatched junction bases numbered 10, after V lost 6 bases and J lost 4 bases. The CDR3 reads CASSRTGGAGYEQYF. CDR3 DNA sequence: TGTGCCAGCAGCCGAACAGGGGGCGCCGGTTACGAGCAGTACTTC.

The rearrangement uses TRBV5-6 and TRBJ1-1, with TRBD1 identical over 7 bases. V was pared by 2 bases and J by 6 bases, with 7 bases of the junction left unmatched. This CDR3 has 14 amino acids. The germline V gene has CDR1 SGHDT and CDR2 YYEEEE. Here the CDR3 DNA reads TGTGCCAGCAGCTTTGGGACAGCAGGCGCTGAAGCTTTCTTT. This encodes CASSFGTAGAEAFF.